The clone carrying this T cell receptor beta chain appeared once. Authors' processing steps: From reference gene primer amplification, estimates of nucleated cell counts were derived. TCRdb's table, derived via immunoSEQ multiplex PCR, lists solely in-frame clones and lacks some. V and J calls and clone size are given by that table; D and trimming were obtained from the DNA. The sample carries some 110,000 clones, 65% to 85% recorded once. The entry originates in a study of blood T cell repertoires in COVID-19. Losses at the gene ends were 1 base for V and 2 bases for J; bases not matched to a gene: 3. The CDR3 sequence is 15 residues long. CDR1 and CDR2 from the germline V gene are SGHRS and YFSETQ.

This chain joins TRBV5-1 and TRBJ2-7, with 10 bases lining up with TRBD1. This TCR came from a woman aged 70-85 years with acute or convalescent COVID-19. Sequenced input: peripheral blood. The CDR3 reads CASSLLGQGTYEQYF. CDR3 sequence (DNA): TGCGCCAGCAGCTTGCTGGGACAGGGGACCTACGAGCAGTACTTC.